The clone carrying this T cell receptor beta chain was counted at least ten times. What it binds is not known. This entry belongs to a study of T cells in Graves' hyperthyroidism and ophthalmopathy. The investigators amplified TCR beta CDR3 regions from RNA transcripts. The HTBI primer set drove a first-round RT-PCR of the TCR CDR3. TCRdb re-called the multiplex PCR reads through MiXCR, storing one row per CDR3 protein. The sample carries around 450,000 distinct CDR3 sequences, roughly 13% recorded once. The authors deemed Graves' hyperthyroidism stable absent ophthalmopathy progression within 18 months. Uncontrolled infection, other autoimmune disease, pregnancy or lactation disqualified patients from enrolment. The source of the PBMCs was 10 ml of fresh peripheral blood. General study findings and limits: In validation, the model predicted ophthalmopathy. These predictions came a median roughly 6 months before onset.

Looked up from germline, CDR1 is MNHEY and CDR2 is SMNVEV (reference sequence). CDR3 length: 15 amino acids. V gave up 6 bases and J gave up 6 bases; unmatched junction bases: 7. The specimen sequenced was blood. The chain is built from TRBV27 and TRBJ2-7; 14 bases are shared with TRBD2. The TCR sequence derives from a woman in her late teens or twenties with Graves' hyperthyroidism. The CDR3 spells CASSVTSGRAGEQYF. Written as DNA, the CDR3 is TGTGCCAGCAGCGTGACTAGCGGGAGGGCTGGCGAGCAGTACTTC.